The present T cell receptor (beta chain) was sequenced within a study of blood T cell repertoires in COVID-19. Sequencing used immunoSEQ multiplex PCR; TCRdb keeps in-frame clones, though not all of them. The table has about 140,000 clones, under 90% seen once. This clone was counted a few times. This CDR3 is built from 14 residues. Trimming left V 2 bases short and J 0 bases short, with 8 bases between. Germline V gene sequence: CDR1 MNHEY, CDR2 SVGEGT. Material: peripheral blood. This clonotype originated in a human donor in a cohort sampled during active COVID-19. This chain uses TRBV6-2 or TRBV6-3 with TRBJ2-7; D remains ambiguous. The CDR3 reads CASSYPTSSYEQYF. The CDR3 DNA reads TGTGCCAGCAGTTACCCCACGAGCTCCTACGAGCAGTACTTC.